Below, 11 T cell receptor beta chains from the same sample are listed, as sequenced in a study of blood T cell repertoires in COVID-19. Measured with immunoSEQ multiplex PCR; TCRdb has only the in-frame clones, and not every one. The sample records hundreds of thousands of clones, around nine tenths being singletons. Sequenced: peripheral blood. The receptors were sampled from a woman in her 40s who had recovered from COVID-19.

CDR3 sequence: CASSQGLAQETQYF. CDR3 DNA sequence: TGTGCCAGCAGCCAGGGACTAGCACAGGAGACCCAGTACTTC. This rearrangement joins TRBV5-4 to TRBJ2-5, with 9 bases that match TRBD2. The CDR3 spans 14 residues. Germline V lookup: CDR1 SGHNT, CDR2 YYREEE (reference sequence). V lost 4 bases, J lost 5 bases, and 6 bases stayed unmatched.

The CDR3 region has the DNA TGTGCCAGCAGCCGGGACAGGGGAAACACCATATATTTT. Amino acid sequence: CASSRDRGNTIYF. The chain employs TRBV7-8 and TRBJ1-3; 8 nucleotides align to TRBD1. CDR3 length: 13 residues. The germline V gene encodes CDR1 SGHVS and CDR2 FQNEAQ. V lost 5 bases, J lost 4 bases, and 1 base stayed unmatched.

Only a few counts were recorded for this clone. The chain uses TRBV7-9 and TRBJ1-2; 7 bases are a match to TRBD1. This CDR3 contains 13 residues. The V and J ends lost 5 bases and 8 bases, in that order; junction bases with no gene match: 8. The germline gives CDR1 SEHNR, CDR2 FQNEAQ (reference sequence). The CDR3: CASSPRQGRGYTF. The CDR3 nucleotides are TGTGCCAGCAGCCCGAGACAGGGTCGAGGCTACACCTTC.

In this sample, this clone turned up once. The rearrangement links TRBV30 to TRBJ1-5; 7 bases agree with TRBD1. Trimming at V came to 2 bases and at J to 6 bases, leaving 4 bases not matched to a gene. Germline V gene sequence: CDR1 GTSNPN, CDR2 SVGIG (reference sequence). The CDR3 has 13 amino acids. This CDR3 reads CAWSRRGRQPQHF. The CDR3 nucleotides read TGTGCCTGGAGTCGAAGGGGGCGTCAGCCCCAGCATTTT.

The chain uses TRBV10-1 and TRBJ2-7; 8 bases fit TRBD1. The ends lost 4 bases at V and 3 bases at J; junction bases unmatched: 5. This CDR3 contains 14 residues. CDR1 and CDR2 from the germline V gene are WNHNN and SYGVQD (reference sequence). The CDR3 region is CASSVDRANYEQYF. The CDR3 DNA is TGCGCCAGCAGTGTGGACAGGGCCAACTACGAGCAGTACTTC.

CDR3 protein: CASSLDPGRGNEKLFF. CDR3 nucleotides: TGTGCCAGCAGCTTAGATCCGGGGAGGGGTAATGAAAAACTGTTTTTT. The V gene is TRBV11-2, the J gene TRBJ1-4; D possibly corresponds to TRBD1 (5 bases). The germline V and J ends were trimmed by 0 bases and 4 bases, with 12 bases remaining between them. Germline V gives CDR1 SGHAT, CDR2 FQNNGV. The CDR3 sequence is 16 residues long.

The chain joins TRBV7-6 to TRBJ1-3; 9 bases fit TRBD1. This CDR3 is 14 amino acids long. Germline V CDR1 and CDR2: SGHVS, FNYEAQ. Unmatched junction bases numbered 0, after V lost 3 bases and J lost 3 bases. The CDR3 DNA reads TGTGCCAGCAGCTTGACAGGGGGTGGAAACACCATATATTTT. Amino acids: CASSLTGGGNTIYF.

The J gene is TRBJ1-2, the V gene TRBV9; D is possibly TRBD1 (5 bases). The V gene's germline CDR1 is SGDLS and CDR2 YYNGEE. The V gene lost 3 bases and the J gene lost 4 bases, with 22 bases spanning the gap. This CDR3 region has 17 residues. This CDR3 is CASSGGRPTQTFYGYTF. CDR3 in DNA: TGTGCCAGCAGCGGGGGGAGGCCGACCCAGACTTTCTATGGCTACACCTTC.

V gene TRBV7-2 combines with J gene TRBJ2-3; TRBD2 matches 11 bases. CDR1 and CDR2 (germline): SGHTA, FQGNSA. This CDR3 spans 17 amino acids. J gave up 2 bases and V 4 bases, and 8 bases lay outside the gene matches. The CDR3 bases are TGTGCCAGCAGCTCCCGACTAGCGGGGACGTTCACAGATACGCAGTATTTT. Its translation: CASSSRLAGTFTDTQYF. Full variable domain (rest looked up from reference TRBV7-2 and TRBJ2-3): GAGVSQSPSNKVTEKGKDVELRCDPISGHTALYWYRQSLGQGLEFLIYFQGNSAPDKSGLPSDRFSAERTGGSVSTLTIQRTQQEDSAVYLCASSSRLAGTFTDTQYFGPGTRLTVL.

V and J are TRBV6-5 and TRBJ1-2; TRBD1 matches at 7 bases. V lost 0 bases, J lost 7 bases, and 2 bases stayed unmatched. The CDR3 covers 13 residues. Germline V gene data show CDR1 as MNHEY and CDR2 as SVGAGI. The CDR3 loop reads CASSYSGTVGYTF. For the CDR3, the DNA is TGTGCCAGCAGTTACTCGGGGACAGTTGGCTACACCTTC.

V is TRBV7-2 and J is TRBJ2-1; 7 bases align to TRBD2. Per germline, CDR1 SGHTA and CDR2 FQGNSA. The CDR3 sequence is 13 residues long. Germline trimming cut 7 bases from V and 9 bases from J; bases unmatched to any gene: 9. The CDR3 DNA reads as TGTGCCAGCACCGACGGGGGGTGGGGTGAGCAGTTCTTC. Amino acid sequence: CASTDGGWGEQFF.